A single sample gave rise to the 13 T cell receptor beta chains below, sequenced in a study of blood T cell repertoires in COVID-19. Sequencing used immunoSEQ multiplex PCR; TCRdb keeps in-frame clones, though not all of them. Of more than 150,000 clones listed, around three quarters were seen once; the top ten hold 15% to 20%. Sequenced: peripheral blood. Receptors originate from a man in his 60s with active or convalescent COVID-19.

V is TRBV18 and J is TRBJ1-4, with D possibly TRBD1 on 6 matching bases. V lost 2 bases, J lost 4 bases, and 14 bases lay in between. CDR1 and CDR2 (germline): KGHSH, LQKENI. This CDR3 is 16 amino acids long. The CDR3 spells CASSPAGAGGNEKLFF. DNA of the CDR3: TGTGCCAGCTCACCAGCGGGGGCAGGTGGTAATGAAAAACTGTTTTTT. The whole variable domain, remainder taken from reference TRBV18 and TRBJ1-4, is NAGVMQNPRHLVRRRGQEARLRCSPMKGHSHVYWYRQLPEEGLKFMVYLQKENIIDESGMPKERFSAEFPKEGPSILRIQQVVRGDSAAYFCASSPAGAGGNEKLFFGSGTQLSVL.

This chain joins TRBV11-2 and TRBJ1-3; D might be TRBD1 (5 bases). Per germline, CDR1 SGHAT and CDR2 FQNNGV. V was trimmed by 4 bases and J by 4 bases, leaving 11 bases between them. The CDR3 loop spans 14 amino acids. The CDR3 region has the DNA TGTGCCAGCAGCTCGCAGGGTTACGGAAACACCATATATTTT. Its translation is CASSSQGYGNTIYF. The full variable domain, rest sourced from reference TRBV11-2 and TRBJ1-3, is EAGVAQSPRYKIIEKRQSVAFWCNPISGHATLYWYQQILGQGPKLLIQFQNNGVVDDSQLPKDRFSAERLKGVDSTLKIQPAKLEDSAVYLCASSSQGYGNTIYFGEGSWLTVV.

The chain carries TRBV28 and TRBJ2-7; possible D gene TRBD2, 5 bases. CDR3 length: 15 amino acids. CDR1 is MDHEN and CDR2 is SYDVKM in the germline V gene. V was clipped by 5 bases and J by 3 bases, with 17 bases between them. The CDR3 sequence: CASSRTEGFLYEQYF. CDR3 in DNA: TGTGCCAGCAGTCGAACAGAGGGCTTCCTCTACGAGCAGTACTTC.

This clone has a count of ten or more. Written as DNA, the CDR3 is TGTGCCAGCAGTTTCCTAGCGGCGGCCTACGAGCAGTACTTC. Protein sequence: CASSFLAAAYEQYF. The chain employs TRBV27 and TRBJ2-7; 7 positions agree with TRBD2. Trimming removed 3 bases from V and 2 bases from J; junction bases left unmatched: 4. This CDR3 contains 14 residues. Germline V lookup: CDR1 MNHEY, CDR2 SMNVEV (reference sequence).

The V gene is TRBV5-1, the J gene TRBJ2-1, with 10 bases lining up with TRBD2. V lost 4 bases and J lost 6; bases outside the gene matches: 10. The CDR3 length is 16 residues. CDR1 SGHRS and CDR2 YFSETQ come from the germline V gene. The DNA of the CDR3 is TGCGCCAGCAGCGCGGAAGCGGGAGGGGGGCTCAATGAGCAGTTCTTC. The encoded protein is CASSAEAGGGLNEQFF. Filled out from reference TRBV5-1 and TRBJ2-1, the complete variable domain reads KAGVTQTPRYLIKTRGQQVTLSCSPISGHRSVSWYQQTPGQGLQFLFEYFSETQRNKGNFPGRFSGRQFSNSRSEMNVSTLELGDSALYLCASSAEAGGGLNEQFFGPGTRLTVL.

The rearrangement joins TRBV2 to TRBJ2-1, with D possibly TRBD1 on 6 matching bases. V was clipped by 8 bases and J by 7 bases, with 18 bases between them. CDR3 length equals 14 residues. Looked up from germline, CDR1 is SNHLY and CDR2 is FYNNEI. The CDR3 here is CASDSQGGINEQFF. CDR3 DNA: TGTGCCAGCGATAGCCAAGGGGGAATTAATGAGCAGTTCTTC.

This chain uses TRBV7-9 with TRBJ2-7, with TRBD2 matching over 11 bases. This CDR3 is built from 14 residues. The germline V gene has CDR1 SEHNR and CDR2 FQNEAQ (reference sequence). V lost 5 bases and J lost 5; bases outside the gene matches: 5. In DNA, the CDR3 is TGTGCCAGCAGCCCTAGCGGGAGGCCCCACGAGCAGTACTTC. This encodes CASSPSGRPHEQYF.

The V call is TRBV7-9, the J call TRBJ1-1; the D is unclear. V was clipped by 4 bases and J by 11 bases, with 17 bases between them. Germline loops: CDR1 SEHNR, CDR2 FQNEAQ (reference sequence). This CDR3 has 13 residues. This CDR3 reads CASSSTEREAAFF. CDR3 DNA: TGTGCCAGCAGCTCCACGGAGAGGGAAGCGGCTTTCTTT.

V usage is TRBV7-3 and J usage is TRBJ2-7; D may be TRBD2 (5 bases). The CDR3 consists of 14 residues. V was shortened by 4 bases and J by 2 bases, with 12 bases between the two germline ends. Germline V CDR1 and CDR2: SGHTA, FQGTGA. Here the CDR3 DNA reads TGTGCCAGCAGCTCCGAAGGTAGCGCCTACGAGCAGTACTTC. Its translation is CASSSEGSAYEQYF.

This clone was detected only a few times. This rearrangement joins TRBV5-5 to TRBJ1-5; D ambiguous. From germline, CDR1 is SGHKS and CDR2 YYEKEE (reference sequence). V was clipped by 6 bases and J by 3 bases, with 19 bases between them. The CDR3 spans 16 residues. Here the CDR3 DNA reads TGTGCCAGCAAGGTCTTCTACAACAGAAACAATCAGCCCCAGCATTTT. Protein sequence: CASKVFYNRNNQPQHF.

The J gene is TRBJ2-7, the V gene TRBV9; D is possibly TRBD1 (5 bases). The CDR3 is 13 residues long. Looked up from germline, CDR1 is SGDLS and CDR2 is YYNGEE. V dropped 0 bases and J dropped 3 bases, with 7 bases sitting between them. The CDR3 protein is CASSVEGLYEQYF. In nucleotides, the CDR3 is TGTGCCAGCAGCGTAGAGGGGCTCTACGAGCAGTACTTC. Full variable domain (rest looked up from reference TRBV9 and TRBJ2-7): DSGVTQTPKHLITATGQRVTLRCSPRSGDLSVYWYQQSLDQGLQFLIQYYNGEERAKGNILERFSAQQFPDLHSELNLSSLELGDSALYFCASSVEGLYEQYFGPGTRLTVT.

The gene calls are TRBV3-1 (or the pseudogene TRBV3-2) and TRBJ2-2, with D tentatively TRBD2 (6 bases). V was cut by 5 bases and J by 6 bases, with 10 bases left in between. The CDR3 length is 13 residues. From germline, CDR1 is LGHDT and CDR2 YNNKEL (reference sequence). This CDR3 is CASSSGVPGELFF. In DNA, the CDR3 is TGTGCCAGCAGCTCGGGGGTACCCGGGGAGCTGTTTTTT.

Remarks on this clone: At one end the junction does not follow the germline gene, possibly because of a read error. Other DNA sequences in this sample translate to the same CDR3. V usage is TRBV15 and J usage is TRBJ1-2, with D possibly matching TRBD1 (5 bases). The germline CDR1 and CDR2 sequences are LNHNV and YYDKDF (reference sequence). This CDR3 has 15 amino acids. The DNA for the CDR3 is TGTGCCACCAGCCCGACGTGGGGCACCAGATATGGTTACACCTTC. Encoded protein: CATSPTWGTRYGYTF.